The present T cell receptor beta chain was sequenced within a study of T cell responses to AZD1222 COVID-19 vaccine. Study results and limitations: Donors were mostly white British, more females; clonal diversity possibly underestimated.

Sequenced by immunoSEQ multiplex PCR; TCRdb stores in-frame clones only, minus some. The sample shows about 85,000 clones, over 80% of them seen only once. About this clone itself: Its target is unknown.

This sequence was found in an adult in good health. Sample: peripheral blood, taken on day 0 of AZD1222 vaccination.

Here the CDR3 reads CASSQTQSSYGYTF. The CDR3 DNA reads as TGTGCCAGCAGCCAAACACAAAGCTCCTATGGCTACACCTTC. The chain is built from TRBV3-1 (or the pseudogene TRBV3-2) and TRBJ1-2; unclear D gene. The CDR3 runs 14 residues. Germline V gene sequence: CDR1 LGHDT, CDR2 YNNKEL (reference sequence). V dropped 2 bases and J dropped 4 bases, with 11 bases sitting between them.